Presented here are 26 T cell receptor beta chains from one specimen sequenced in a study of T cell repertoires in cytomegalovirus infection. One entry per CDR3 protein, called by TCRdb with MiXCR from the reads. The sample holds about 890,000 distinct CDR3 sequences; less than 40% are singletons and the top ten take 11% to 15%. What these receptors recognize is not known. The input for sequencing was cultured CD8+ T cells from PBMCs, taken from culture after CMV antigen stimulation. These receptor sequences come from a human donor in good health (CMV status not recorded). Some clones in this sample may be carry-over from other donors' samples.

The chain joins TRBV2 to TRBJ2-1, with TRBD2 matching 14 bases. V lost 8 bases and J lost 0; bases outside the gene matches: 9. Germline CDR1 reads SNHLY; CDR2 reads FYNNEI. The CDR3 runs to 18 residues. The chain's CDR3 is CASPWGTSGGLSYNEQFF. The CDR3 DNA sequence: TGTGCCAGCCCGTGGGGGACTAGCGGGGGCCTCTCCTACAATGAGCAGTTCTTC.

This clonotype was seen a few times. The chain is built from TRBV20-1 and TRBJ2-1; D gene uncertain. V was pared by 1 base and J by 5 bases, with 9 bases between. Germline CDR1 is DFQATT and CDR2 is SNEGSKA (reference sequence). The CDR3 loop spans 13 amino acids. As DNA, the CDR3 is TGCAGTGCTAGAGTCCTGGGAAACAATGAGCAGTTCTTC. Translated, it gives CSARVLGNNEQFF.

Here the CDR3 DNA reads TGTGCCAGCAGTCTCCAGGGGAACTCCTACGAGCAGTACTTC. Residues: CASSLQGNSYEQYF. The rearrangement joins TRBV12-3 or TRBV12-4 to TRBJ2-7; TRBD1 might be the D (6 bases). Trimming pared 5 bases from V and 0 bases from J, leaving 11 bases between. The length of the CDR3 is 14 residues.

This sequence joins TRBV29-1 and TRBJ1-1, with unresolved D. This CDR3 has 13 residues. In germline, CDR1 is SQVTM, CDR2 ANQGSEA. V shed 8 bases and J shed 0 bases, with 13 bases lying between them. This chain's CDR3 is CSTHSGLNTEAFF. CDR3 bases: TGCAGCACACACAGCGGACTGAACACTGAAGCTTTCTTT. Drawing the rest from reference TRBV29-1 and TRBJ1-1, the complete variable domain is SAVISQKPSRDICQRGTSLTIQCQVDSQVTMMFWYRQQPGQSLTLIATANQGSEATYESGFVIDKFPISRPNLTFSTLTVSNMSPEDSSIYLCSTHSGLNTEAFFGQGTRLTVV.

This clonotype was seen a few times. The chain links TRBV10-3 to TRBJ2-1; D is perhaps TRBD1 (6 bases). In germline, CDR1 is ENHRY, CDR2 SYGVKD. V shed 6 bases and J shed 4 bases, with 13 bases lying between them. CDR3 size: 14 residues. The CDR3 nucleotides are TGTGCCATCAGAGTGGGGGCGAGATACAATGAGCAGTTCTTC. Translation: CAIRVGARYNEQFF.

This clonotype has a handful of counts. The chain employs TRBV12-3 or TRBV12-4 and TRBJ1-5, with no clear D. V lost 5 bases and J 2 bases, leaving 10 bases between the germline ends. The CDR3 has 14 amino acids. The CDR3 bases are TGTGCCAGCAGTACGGACTGGGGCAATCAGCCCCAGCATTTT. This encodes CASSTDWGNQPQHF.

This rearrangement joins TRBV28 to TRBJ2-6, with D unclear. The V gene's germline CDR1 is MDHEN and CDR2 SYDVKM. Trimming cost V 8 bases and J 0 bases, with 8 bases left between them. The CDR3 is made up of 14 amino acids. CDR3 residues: CASPPDSGANVLTF. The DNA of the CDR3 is TGTGCCAGCCCGCCCGACTCTGGGGCCAACGTCCTGACTTTC.

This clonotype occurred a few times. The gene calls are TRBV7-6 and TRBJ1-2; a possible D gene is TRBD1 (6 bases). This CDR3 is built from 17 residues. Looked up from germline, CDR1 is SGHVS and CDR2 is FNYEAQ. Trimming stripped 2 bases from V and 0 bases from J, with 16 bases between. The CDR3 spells CASSLPTGPDTNYGYTF. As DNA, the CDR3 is TGTGCCAGCAGCTTACCGACAGGACCTGATACTAACTATGGCTACACCTTC.

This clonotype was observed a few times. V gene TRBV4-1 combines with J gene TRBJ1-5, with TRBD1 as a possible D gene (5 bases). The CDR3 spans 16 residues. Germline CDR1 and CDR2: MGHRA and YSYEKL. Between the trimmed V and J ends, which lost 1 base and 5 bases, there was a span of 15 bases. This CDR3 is CASSQVREEGYQPQHF. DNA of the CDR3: TGCGCCAGCAGCCAAGTCAGGGAGGAGGGATATCAGCCCCAGCATTTT.

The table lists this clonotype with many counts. In DNA form, the CDR3 reads TGTGCCAGCAGCTCAAGAAAAGCATTAAACAGACCCTCCGAGCAGTACGTC. Residues: CASSSRKALNRPSEQYV. The chain is built from TRBV7-8 and TRBJ2-7; D uncertain. Germline CDR1 is SGHVS and CDR2 is FQNEAQ. This CDR3 is 17 amino acids long. Trimming took 4 bases from V and 6 from J, leaving 25 bases between them.

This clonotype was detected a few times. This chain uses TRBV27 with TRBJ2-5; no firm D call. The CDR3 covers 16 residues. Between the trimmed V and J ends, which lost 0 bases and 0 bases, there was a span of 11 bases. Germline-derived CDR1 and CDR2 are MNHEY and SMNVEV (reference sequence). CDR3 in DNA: TGTGCCAGCAGTTTATCGATCGGAGTGTACCAAGAGACCCAGTACTTC. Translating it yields CASSLSIGVYQETQYF.

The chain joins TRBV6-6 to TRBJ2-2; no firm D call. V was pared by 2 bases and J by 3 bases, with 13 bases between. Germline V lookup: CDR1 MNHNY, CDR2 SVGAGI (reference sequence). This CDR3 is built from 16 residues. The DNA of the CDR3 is TGTGCCAGCAGTTACCGACCGGACCGTTACACCGGGGAGCTGTTTTTT. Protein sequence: CASSYRPDRYTGELFF.

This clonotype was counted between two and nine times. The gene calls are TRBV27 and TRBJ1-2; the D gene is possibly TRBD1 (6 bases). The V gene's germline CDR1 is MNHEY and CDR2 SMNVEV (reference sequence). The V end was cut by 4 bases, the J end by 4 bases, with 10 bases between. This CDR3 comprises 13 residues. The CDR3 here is CASSSAGAYGYTF. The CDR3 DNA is TGTGCCAGCAGTTCCGCAGGGGCCTATGGCTACACCTTC.

DNA for the CDR3: TGTGCCATCCAAGACGGGGAAAAACGAAGTCAGCCCCAGCATTTT. Its translation: CAIQDGEKRSQPQHF. The J gene is TRBJ1-5, the V gene TRBV10-3, with no clear D. The germline CDR1 and CDR2 sequences are ENHRY and SYGVKD. Between the trimmed V and J ends, which lost 8 bases and 6 bases, there was a span of 20 bases. This CDR3 spans 15 amino acids.

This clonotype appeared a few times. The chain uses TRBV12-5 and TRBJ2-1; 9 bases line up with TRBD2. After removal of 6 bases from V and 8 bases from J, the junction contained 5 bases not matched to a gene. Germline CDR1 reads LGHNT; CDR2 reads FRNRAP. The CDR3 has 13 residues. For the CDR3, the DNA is TGTGCTAGTGGCCTAGCGGGGAACTATGAGCAGTTCTTC. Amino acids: CASGLAGNYEQFF. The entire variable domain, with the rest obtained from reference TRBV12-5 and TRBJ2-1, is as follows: DARVTQTPRHKVTEMGQEVTMRCQPILGHNTVFWYRQTMMQGLELLAYFRNRAPLDDSGMPKDRFSAEMPDATLATLKIQPSEPRDSAVYFCASGLAGNYEQFFGPGTRLTVL.

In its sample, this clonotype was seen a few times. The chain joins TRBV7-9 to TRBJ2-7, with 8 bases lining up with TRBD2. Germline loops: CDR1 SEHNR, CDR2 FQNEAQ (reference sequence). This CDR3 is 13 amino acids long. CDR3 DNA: TGTGCGAGCGGGGGCCCAAGCTCCTACGAGCAGTACTTC. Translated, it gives CASGGPSSYEQYF.

The CDR3 loop is CASSQDLRYYGSGNTIYF. CDR3 in DNA: TGCGCCAGCAGCCAAGATCTGAGGTACTATGGCTCTGGAAACACCATATATTTT. The V gene is TRBV4-3, the J gene TRBJ1-3; D remains ambiguous. With 0 bases removed from V and 0 bases from J, the gap between germline ends came to 15 bases. Germline lookup yields CDR1 LGHNA and CDR2 YSLEER. This CDR3 spans 18 amino acids.

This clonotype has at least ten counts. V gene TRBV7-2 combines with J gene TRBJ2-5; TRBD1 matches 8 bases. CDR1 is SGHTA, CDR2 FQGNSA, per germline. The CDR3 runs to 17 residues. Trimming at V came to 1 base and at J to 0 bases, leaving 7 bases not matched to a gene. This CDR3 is CASSLVGRTGYQETQYF. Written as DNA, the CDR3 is TGTGCCAGCAGCTTAGTTGGGAGGACAGGGTACCAAGAGACCCAGTACTTC.

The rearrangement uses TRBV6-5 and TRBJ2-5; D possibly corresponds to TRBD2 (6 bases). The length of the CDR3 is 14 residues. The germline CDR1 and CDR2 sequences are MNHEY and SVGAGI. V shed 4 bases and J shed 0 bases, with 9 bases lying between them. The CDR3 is CASSSEGYQETQYF. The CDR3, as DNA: TGTGCCAGCAGTTCGGAGGGGTACCAAGAGACCCAGTACTTC.

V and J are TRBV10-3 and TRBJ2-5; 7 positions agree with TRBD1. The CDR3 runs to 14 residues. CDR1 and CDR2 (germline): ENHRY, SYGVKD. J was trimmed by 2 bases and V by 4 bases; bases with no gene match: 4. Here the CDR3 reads CAISGPGQQETQYF. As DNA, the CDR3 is TGTGCCATCAGTGGCCCGGGACAGCAAGAGACCCAGTACTTC.

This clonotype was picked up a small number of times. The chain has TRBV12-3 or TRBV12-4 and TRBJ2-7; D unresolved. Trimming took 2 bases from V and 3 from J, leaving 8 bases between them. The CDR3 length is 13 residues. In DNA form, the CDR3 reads TGTGCCAGCAGTTTAATGGGCCTCTACGAGCAGTACTTC. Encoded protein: CASSLMGLYEQYF.

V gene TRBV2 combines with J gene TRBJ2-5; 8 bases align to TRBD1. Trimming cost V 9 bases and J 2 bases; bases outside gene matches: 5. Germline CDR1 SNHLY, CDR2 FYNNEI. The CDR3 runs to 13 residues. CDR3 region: CARLDREQETQYF. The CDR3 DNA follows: TGTGCCAGACTGGACAGGGAACAAGAGACCCAGTACTTC.

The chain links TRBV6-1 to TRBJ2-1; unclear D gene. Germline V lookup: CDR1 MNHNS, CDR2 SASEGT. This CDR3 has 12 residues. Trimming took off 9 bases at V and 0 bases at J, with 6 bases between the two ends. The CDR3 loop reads CASQASYNEQFF. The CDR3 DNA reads TGTGCCAGTCAGGCCTCCTACAATGAGCAGTTCTTC.

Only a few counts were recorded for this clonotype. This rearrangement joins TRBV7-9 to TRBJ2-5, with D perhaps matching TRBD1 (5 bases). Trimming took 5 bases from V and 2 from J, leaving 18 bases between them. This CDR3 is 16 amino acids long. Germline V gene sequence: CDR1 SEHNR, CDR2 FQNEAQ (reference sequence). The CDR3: CASSALDRKEQETQYF. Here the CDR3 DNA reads TGTGCCAGCAGCGCTCTTGACAGAAAGGAGCAAGAGACCCAGTACTTC.

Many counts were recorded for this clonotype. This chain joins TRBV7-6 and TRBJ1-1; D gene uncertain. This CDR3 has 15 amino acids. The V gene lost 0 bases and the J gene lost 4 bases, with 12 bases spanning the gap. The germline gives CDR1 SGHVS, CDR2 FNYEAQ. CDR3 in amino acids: CASSLARGRATEAFF. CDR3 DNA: TGTGCCAGCAGCTTAGCGCGGGGTAGGGCCACTGAAGCTTTCTTT.

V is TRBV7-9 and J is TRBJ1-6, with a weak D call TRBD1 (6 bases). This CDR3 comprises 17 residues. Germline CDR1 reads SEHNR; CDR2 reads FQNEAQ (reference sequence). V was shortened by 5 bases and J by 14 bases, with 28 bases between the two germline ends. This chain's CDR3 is CASSTPLGGGTKVALHF. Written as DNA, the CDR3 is TGTGCCAGCAGCACCCCCTTGGGGGGCGGAACAAAGGTAGCCCTCCACTTT.